The 2 T cell receptor beta chains presented below share a single source sample, sequenced in a study of beta chain features in type 1 diabetes. Study-wide points: TCRB CDR3s were moderately but significantly shorter in Type 1 diabetes patients in all four CD4+ subsets.

Which antigens these TCRs recognize remains unknown. Reverse transcription of all isolated RNA meant that expressed TCRB transcripts were sequenced. This table comes from immunoSEQ multiplex PCR, and its TCRdb copy is limited to in-frame clones, with some not included. The data show roughly 300,000 clones, with around 8.5% seen just once and less than 1.2% held by the top ten. What was sequenced was central memory CD4+ T cells from blood. These receptors were obtained from a man under 40 with type 1 diabetes.

This chain joins TRBV18 and TRBJ1-1; 7 bases agree with TRBD1. Looked up from germline, CDR1 is KGHSH and CDR2 is LQKENI. The trim removed 6 bases at V and 3 bases at J, leaving 4 bases unmatched. CDR3 length: 13 amino acids. CDR3 protein: CASSRDSYTEAFF. CDR3 DNA: TGTGCCAGCTCCCGGGACAGTTACACTGAAGCTTTCTTT.

The table lists this clone with a few counts. This chain's CDR3 is CASSSPSGRQYF. Written as DNA, the CDR3 is TGTGCCAGCAGTTCCCCATCGGGGCGGCAGTACTTC. The chain recombines TRBV28 with TRBJ2-7; D assignment may be TRBD1 or TRBD2 (5 bases each). Germline CDR1 MDHEN, CDR2 SYDVKM. Trimming left V 4 bases short and J 9 bases short, with 13 bases between. The CDR3 has 12 amino acids.